These 4 T cell receptor beta chains were all obtained from the same sample, sequenced in a study of cytomegalovirus exposure and HLA in healthy donors. Researchers ran the PCR with 60 Vbeta and 13 Jbeta primers. The method was immunoSEQ multiplex PCR; TCRdb's version includes in-frame clones alone and lacks a portion of them. The sample records about 150,000 clones, under 90% being singletons. The specimen sequenced was PBMCs. These receptors all come from a man aged 25-40 years in good health and CMV-seropositive.

The sample holds one count of this clone. This chain links TRBV13 with TRBJ2-2, with D perhaps matching TRBD2 (6 bases). Germline V gives CDR1 PRHDT, CDR2 FYEKMQ (reference sequence). This CDR3 comprises 16 residues. Trimming cost V 5 bases and J 5 bases, with 18 bases left between them. CDR3 residues: CASSPVGGNPTGELFF. The DNA for the CDR3 is TGTGCCAGCAGCCCGGTGGGGGGAAACCCGACCGGGGAGCTGTTTTTT.

The V call is TRBV28, the J call TRBJ2-7; maybe TRBD2 (5 bases). Germline V lookup: CDR1 MDHEN, CDR2 SYDVKM. The CDR3 loop spans 13 amino acids. With 6 bases removed from V and 0 bases from J, the gap between germline ends came to 9 bases. The CDR3 DNA sequence: TGTGCCAGCAGCTTGGGGAGCTCCTACGAGCAGTACTTC. Protein: CASSLGSSYEQYF.

The chain joins TRBV19 to TRBJ2-1; D is unclear. The length of the CDR3 is 15 residues. Germline lookup yields CDR1 LNHDA and CDR2 SQIVND (reference sequence). V lost 5 bases and J lost 0, with 11 bases in between. Here the CDR3 DNA reads TGTGCCAGTAGTGGGCAGGCGAGCTCCTACAATGAGCAGTTCTTC. Its translation: CASSGQASSYNEQFF. The variable domain in full, with the rest retrieved from reference TRBV19 and TRBJ2-1, is DGGITQSPKYLFRKEGQNVTLSCEQNLNHDAMYWYRQDPGQGLRLIYYSQIVNDFQKGDIAEGYSVSREKKESFPLTVTSAQKNPTAFYLCASSGQASSYNEQFFGPGTRLTVL.

This clone was recorded a few times. The rearrangement joins TRBV5-6 to TRBJ1-5; possible D gene TRBD1, 6 bases. This CDR3 is 15 amino acids long. V was trimmed by 3 bases and J by 0 bases, leaving 10 bases between them. Germline values: CDR1 SGHDT, CDR2 YYEEEE. The CDR3 here is CASSSQGYSNQPQHF. In nucleotides, the CDR3 is TGTGCCAGCAGCTCTCAGGGGTATAGCAATCAGCCCCAGCATTTT.